These 11 T cell receptor beta chains were sequenced from one sample in a study of blood T cell repertoires in COVID-19. Measured with immunoSEQ multiplex PCR; TCRdb has only the in-frame clones, and not every one. The profile shows fewer than 90,000 clones, around 72% of them singletons. The sequenced sample was peripheral blood. The receptors derive from a woman of 80 years or more with acute or convalescent COVID-19.

This sequence joins TRBV19 and TRBJ2-5, with 7 nucleotides matching TRBD1. The ends lost 5 bases at V and 5 bases at J; junction bases unmatched: 5. The CDR3 contains 13 residues. In germline, CDR1 is LNHDA, CDR2 SQIVND (reference sequence). In nucleotides, the CDR3 is TGTGCCAGTAGTGTGACAGGGCTGGAGACCCAGTACTTC. Amino acid sequence: CASSVTGLETQYF.

This clone was found a few times. The rearrangement uses TRBV9 and TRBJ1-1; the D gene is possibly TRBD1 (5 bases). Germline V gene data show CDR1 as SGDLS and CDR2 as YYNGEE. Trimming removed 0 bases at V and 9 bases at J, with 12 bases between. The CDR3 runs 13 residues. CDR3 coding DNA: TGTGCCAGCAGCGTAGGCAGCCAGGGTAAAGCTTTCTTT. This translates into CASSVGSQGKAFF.

The chain joins TRBV5-1 to TRBJ2-7; D is uncertain. This CDR3 contains 11 residues. Trimming left V 5 bases short and J 0 bases short, with 3 bases between. CDR1 is SGHRS and CDR2 is YFSETQ in the germline V gene. The CDR3 loop is CASSSSYEQYF. The CDR3 coding sequence is TGCGCCAGCAGTAGCTCCTACGAGCAGTACTTC.

The chain carries TRBV18 and TRBJ2-7; 9 nucleotides agree with TRBD2. V shed 0 bases, J shed 6 bases, and the junction held 6 bases outside the gene matches. Germline CDR1 is KGHSH and CDR2 is LQKENI. The CDR3 spans 15 residues. CDR3 nucleotide sequence: TGTGCCAGCTCACCACCGACGGGACTAGCTGGCGAGCAGTACTTC. It is translated as CASSPPTGLAGEQYF.

This clone was detected a few times. The gene calls are TRBV4-2 and TRBJ2-1; tentative D call: TRBD1 (6 bases). The germline CDR1 and CDR2 sequences are LGHNA and YNFKEQ. The CDR3 totals 18 residues. With 1 base removed from V and 6 bases from J, the gap between germline ends came to 22 bases. DNA of the CDR3: TGTGCCAGCAGCCAAGCTCCAGCCCAAAGGGGGTCCCGCAATGAGCAGTTCTTC. It is translated as CASSQAPAQRGSRNEQFF.

The DNA for the CDR3 is TGTGCCAGCAGCCAAGGGGTGGTTGGCTACACCTTC. Residues: CASSQGVVGYTF. V is TRBV7-2 and J is TRBJ1-2, with a weak D call TRBD1 (5 bases). Germline V gene data show CDR1 as SGHTA and CDR2 as FQGNSA. This CDR3 contains 12 residues. The V end was cut by 5 bases, the J end by 7 bases, with 11 bases between.

Here the CDR3 reads CASSPRGDSPLHF. The CDR3 nucleotides read TGTGCCAGCTCACCACGAGGAGATTCACCCCTCCACTTT. This chain connects TRBV18 to TRBJ1-6; unclear D gene. This CDR3 is 13 amino acids long. V was trimmed by 1 base and J by 8 bases, leaving 6 bases between them. CDR1 KGHSH and CDR2 LQKENI come from the germline V gene.

The chain uses TRBV4-2 and TRBJ2-7; TRBD2 matches at 10 bases. Germline loops: CDR1 LGHNA, CDR2 YNFKEQ. V was pared by 4 bases and J by 7 bases, with 7 bases of the junction left unmatched. The CDR3 totals 14 residues. The CDR3 region is CASSPSGGAREQYF. The DNA for the CDR3 is TGTGCCAGCAGCCCAAGCGGGGGGGCGAGGGAGCAGTACTTC.

The chain is built from TRBV27 and TRBJ1-2; TRBD1 is a possible D gene (6 bases). In germline, CDR1 is MNHEY, CDR2 SMNVEV (reference sequence). V lost 4 bases and J 6 bases, leaving 21 bases between the germline ends. The CDR3 has 16 residues. This CDR3 is CASSSSTGISLNGYTF. The CDR3 region has the DNA TGTGCCAGCAGTTCATCTACAGGGATCAGCCTGAATGGCTACACCTTC.

The chain recombines TRBV27 with TRBJ1-3, with D tentatively TRBD1 (6 bases). The ends were cut back, 5 bases at V and 1 base at J, with 15 bases in the middle. This CDR3 is 16 amino acids long. Germline CDR1 reads MNHEY; CDR2 reads SMNVEV (reference sequence). The CDR3, as DNA: TGTGCCAGCAGTCCCTGGGGGCAGGGGTCTGGAAACACCATATATTTT. Translating it yields CASSPWGQGSGNTIYF.

This clone was seen a handful of times. The rearrangement uses TRBV19 and TRBJ1-1; TRBD1 matches 9 bases. V lost 5 bases, J lost 3 bases, and 7 bases stayed unmatched. The germline gives CDR1 LNHDA, CDR2 SQIVND (reference sequence). CDR3 size: 15 residues. The CDR3 loop is CASSAGTGRYTEAFF. The CDR3 bases are TGTGCCAGTAGTGCCGGGACAGGGAGATACACTGAAGCTTTCTTT.